This TCR beta chain appears in the sequencing data of a study of blood T cell repertoires in COVID-19. Background on the study: Some COVID-19 samples were acute and others convalescent; all came from the United States, Italy and Spain.

As processed by the authors: The assay estimated nucleated cells by amplifying reference gene primers. The protocol was immunoSEQ multiplex PCR, while the TCRdb copy is restricted to in-frame clones and leaves out a portion. From that table come the V and J calls and clone size; the DNA was used to work out D and trimming. The sample has 35,000 to 45,000 clones, around 85% seen once; the top ten hold 5% to 6.5%. The CDR3 covers 14 residues. V lost 6 bases and J lost 5; bases outside the gene matches: 9. The germline gives CDR1 MNHEY, CDR2 SVGAGI. Specimen: peripheral blood. This sequence was found in a man aged 50 to 59 with active COVID-19. This chain uses TRBV6-5 with TRBJ2-7, with 8 nucleotides matching TRBD1. CDR3 DNA: TGTGCCAGCAGCCATGCCTCGACAGGGGACGAGCAGTACTTC. Its protein product is CASSHASTGDEQYF.